This T cell receptor (beta chain) was recovered during a study of beta chain features in type 1 diabetes. This CDR3 is 16 amino acids long. V lost 2 bases, J lost 5 bases, and 9 bases stayed unmatched. Germline values: CDR1 SGDLS, CDR2 YYNGEE. Sequenced material consisted of expressed TCRB transcripts (all of the isolated RNA was reverse transcribed). Profiling relied on immunoSEQ multiplex PCR, and the TCRdb table lists in-frame clones only, not all of them. The sample includes 120,000 to 150,000 clones, less than 8.5% of them seen just once. In its sample, this clone was seen a few times. The clonotype was recovered from a woman in her thirties in good health. The chain combines TRBV9 with TRBJ2-5, with 10 bases that match TRBD1. The specimen was central memory CD4+ T cells from blood. The CDR3 sequence: CASSVHGTGEGETQYF. The CDR3 coding sequence is TGTGCCAGCAGCGTCCACGGGACAGGGGAAGGGGAGACCCAGTACTTC. Full variable domain (outside the CDR3, taken from reference TRBV9 and TRBJ2-5): DSGVTQTPKHLITATGQRVTLRCSPRSGDLSVYWYQQSLDQGLQFLIQYYNGEERAKGNILERFSAQQFPDLHSELNLSSLELGDSALYFCASSVHGTGEGETQYFGPGTRLLVL.